A selection of T cell receptor beta chains follows, all from one sample in a study of blood T cell repertoires in COVID-19. Only in-frame clones appear in the TCRdb table, and some are missing; sequencing was by immunoSEQ multiplex PCR. The sample holds about 94,000 clones, roughly 84% seen once. Material: peripheral blood. The receptors come from a man in his sixties with acute or convalescent COVID-19. CDR3s include the opening cysteine and the closing phenylalanine or tryptophan. D genes are given only for firm matches. Clone size is not always given. Where it is, it says once, few, many or a class for expanded clones.

j_gene | abundance | d_gene | v_gene | CDR3aa | CDR3nt
TRBJ2-7 | - | TRBD1 | TRBV15 | CATSRDGTGARSYEQYF | TGTGCCACCAGCAGAGATGGGACAGGGGCAAGGTCCTACGAGCAGTACTTC
TRBJ2-7 | - | - | TRBV25-1 | CASSEAGYNEQYF | TGTGCCAGCAGTGAGGCAGGGTACAACGAGCAGTACTTC
TRBJ2-4 | - | - | TRBV5-4 | CASSLVGGNIQYF | TGTGCCAGCAGCTTGGTAGGGGGAAACATTCAGTACTTC
TRBJ1-1 | - | - | TRBV30 | CAWSVGLNTEAFF | TGTGCCTGGAGTGTGGGGCTGAACACTGAAGCTTTCTTT
TRBJ1-1 | - | - | TRBV28 | CASSLLREGTRTEAFF | TGTGCCAGCAGTTTATTGAGGGAAGGAACGAGGACTGAAGCTTTCTTT
TRBJ2-3 | - | TRBD2 | TRBV11-1 | CASSYMAGGVTDTQYF | TGTGCCAGCAGTTACATGGCGGGGGGTGTGACAGATACGCAGTATTTT
TRBJ2-2 | - | - | TRBV29-1 | CSVAGVFAGELFF | TGCAGCGTGGCCGGGGTATTCGCCGGGGAGCTGTTTTTT
TRBJ1-1 | - | - | TRBV12-3/TRBV12-4 | CASSPTGFEAFF | TGTGCCAGCAGTCCCACAGGGTTTGAAGCTTTCTTT
TRBJ1-5 | few | TRBD1 | TRBV27 | CASSLGAGGQPQHF | TGTGCCAGCAGTTTGGGGGCAGGGGGGCAGCCCCAGCATTTT
TRBJ2-6 | - | - | TRBV6-7 | CASTSVRAAGANVLTF | TGTGCCAGCACCTCCGTGAGGGCGGCTGGGGCCAACGTCCTGACTTTC
TRBJ2-2 | - | - | TRBV19 | CASRLSANTGELFF | TGTGCCAGTCGACTCTCCGCGAACACCGGGGAGCTGTTTTTT
TRBJ2-3 | - | TRBD1 | TRBV9 | CASSPTGAGQAF | TGTGCCAGCAGCCCGACAGGGGCGGGGCAGGCATTT
TRBJ2-7 | few | TRBD2 | TRBV4-3 | CASSQDLQRGSGEQYF | TGCGCCAGCAGCCAAGATCTCCAGCGGGGGAGTGGGGAGCAGTACTTC
TRBJ1-2 | - | - | TRBV5-6 | CASSFQSPGLYTF | TGTGCCAGCAGCTTTCAATCTCCAGGGCTCTACACCTTC
TRBJ1-1 | - | TRBD1 | TRBV7-3 | CASKQGRDTEAFF | TGTGCCAGCAAACAGGGGCGGGACACTGAAGCTTTCTTT
TRBJ1-2 | - | - | TRBV27 | CVSSLSYRDLGGYTF | TGTGTCAGCAGTTTATCATACAGGGATCTGGGTGGCTACACCTTC
TRBJ2-5 | - | - | TRBV14 | CASSLWTEGVETQYF | TGTGCCAGCAGCCTATGGACAGAGGGCGTAGAGACCCAGTACTTC
TRBJ1-3 | - | TRBD1 | TRBV9 | CASSVEATGGRGNTIYF | TGTGCCAGCAGCGTAGAGGCGACAGGGGGCAGGGGAAACACCATATATTTT
TRBJ2-5 | - | - | TRBV5-6 | CASSLPSRRVETQYF | TGTGCCAGCAGCTTGCCTAGCAGGCGGGTGGAGACCCAGTACTTC
TRBJ1-2 | - | - | TRBV5-6 | CASSFNGVLYGYTF | TGTGCCAGCAGCTTTAACGGGGTTCTATATGGCTACACCTTC
TRBJ1-2 | - | TRBD1 | TRBV2 | CASAIGQGGGYTF | TGTGCCAGCGCAATCGGACAGGGAGGAGGCTACACCTTC
TRBJ1-5 | - | - | TRBV28 | CASSIEGPVSNQPQHF | TGTGCCAGCAGTATCGAGGGCCCTGTGAGCAATCAGCCCCAGCATTTT
TRBJ2-3 | - | - | TRBV5-8 | CASLSGTMGADTQYF | TGTGCCAGCCTTTCCGGGACAATGGGCGCAGATACGCAGTATTTT
TRBJ2-1 | once | TRBD2 | TRBV6-2/TRBV6-3 | CASSYVPGREVDNEQFF | TGTGCCAGCAGTTACGTTCCAGGGCGGGAGGTCGACAATGAGCAGTTCTTC
TRBJ1-2 | - | - | TRBV7-2 | CASSLGTSNYGYTF | TGTGCCAGCAGCTTAGGCACGAGTAACTATGGCTACACCTTC
TRBJ1-4 | once | - | TRBV30 | CAWSWRVTNEKLFF | TGTGCCTGGAGTTGGCGGGTAACTAATGAAAAACTGTTTTTT
TRBJ2-3 | few | TRBD1 | TRBV15 | CATSKGRDRGSDTQYF | TGTGCCACCAGCAAGGGCCGGGACAGGGGTTCAGATACGCAGTATTTT
TRBJ2-7 | - | TRBD2 | TRBV15 | CATSSSRQWGGSYEQYF | TGTGCCACCAGCTCCTCAAGGCAGTGGGGGGGATCCTACGAGCAGTACTTC
TRBJ1-1 | - | - | TRBV9 | CASSPRTDMNTEAFF | TGTGCCAGCAGCCCAAGGACAGACATGAACACTGAAGCTTTCTTT
TRBJ2-7 | - | TRBD2 | TRBV5-4 | CASSSISGGDYEQYF | TGTGCCAGCAGCTCGATTAGCGGGGGTGACTACGAGCAGTACTTC
TRBJ2-3 | - | - | TRBV5-4 | CASSLATTTDTQYF | TGTGCCAGCAGCTTGGCCACTACCACAGATACGCAGTATTTT
TRBJ2-1 | once | TRBD1 | TRBV7-3 | CASSLGTGVDEQFF | TGTGCCAGCAGCTTAGGGACAGGGGTAGATGAGCAGTTCTTC
TRBJ2-3 | - | TRBD1 | TRBV4-2 | CASSQDGQGAITDTQYF | TGTGCCAGCAGCCAAGACGGACAGGGGGCGATCACAGATACGCAGTATTTT
TRBJ2-2 | - | - | TRBV29-1 | CSVESIGSESGELFF | TGCAGCGTTGAGAGTATAGGGAGTGAATCCGGGGAGCTGTTTTTT
TRBJ2-3 | - | - | TRBV4-3 | CASSQGFTSTDTQYF | TGCGCCAGCAGCCAAGGATTCACTAGCACAGATACGCAGTATTTT
TRBJ1-2 | - | - | TRBV3-1/TRBV3-2 | CASSVGALVNYGYTF | TGTGCCAGCAGCGTAGGGGCCCTTGTAAACTATGGCTACACCTTC
TRBJ1-5 | few | - | TRBV27 | CASSLRRDGRISNQPQHF | TGTGCCAGCAGTTTAAGGCGGGACGGGAGAATTAGCAATCAGCCCCAGCATTTT
TRBJ1-6 | - | TRBD1 | TRBV5-1 | CASSLGPGDSFNSPLHF | TGCGCCAGCAGCTTGGGGCCCGGGGACAGTTTCAATTCACCCCTCCACTTT
TRBJ1-2 | - | - | TRBV6-2/TRBV6-3 | CASSYGGSNYGYTF | TGTGCCAGCAGTTACGGGGGGTCTAACTATGGCTACACCTTC
TRBJ2-1 | - | - | TRBV19 | CASRVSASSSYNEQFF | TGTGCCAGTAGGGTCTCCGCCTCTAGCTCCTACAATGAGCAGTTCTTC
TRBJ2-4 | few | - | TRBV3-1/TRBV3-2 | CASSQNPGAPNIQYF | TGTGCCAGCAGCCAAAATCCAGGGGCCCCAAACATTCAGTACTTC
TRBJ2-2 | - | - | TRBV6-5 | CASSYSAGEYTGELFF | TGTGCCAGCAGTTACTCTGCAGGGGAGTACACCGGGGAGCTGTTTTTT
TRBJ1-5 | - | TRBD1 | TRBV19 | CASRYRGDQPQHF | TGTGCCAGTAGATACAGGGGAGATCAGCCCCAGCATTTT
TRBJ1-1 | - | - | TRBV7-8 | CASSYNRAVNTEAFF | TGTGCCAGCAGCTATAACAGGGCAGTGAACACTGAAGCTTTCTTT
TRBJ1-2 | - | - | TRBV10-3 | CAISDRVTRGNDYGYTF | TGTGCCATCAGTGACCGGGTTACTAGGGGGAATGACTATGGCTACACCTTC
TRBJ2-7 | - | - | TRBV6-2/TRBV6-3 | CASSIREIHEQYF | TGTGCCAGCAGTATCAGGGAAATCCACGAGCAGTACTTC
TRBJ1-2 | - | TRBD1 | TRBV29-1 | CSVGGGVYGYTF | TGCAGCGTTGGAGGGGGCGTCTATGGCTACACCTTC
TRBJ1-1 | - | - | TRBV3-1/TRBV3-2 | CASSPQGRSVAFF | TGTGCCAGCAGCCCCCAGGGCAGGAGTGTAGCTTTCTTT
TRBJ1-6 | once | - | TRBV19 | CASSIGWPNNSPLHF | TGTGCCAGTAGTATAGGATGGCCAAATAATTCACCCCTCCACTTT
TRBJ1-2 | - | TRBD1 | TRBV30 | CAWSIGTGLTYGYTF | TGTGCCTGGAGTATAGGGACAGGGTTAACCTATGGCTACACCTTC
TRBJ2-2 | - | - | TRBV19 | CASSIGSVASHTGELFF | TGTGCCAGTAGTATAGGGTCCGTGGCATCCCACACCGGGGAGCTGTTTTTT
TRBJ2-5 | - | - | TRBV5-4 | CASSLEGGQETQYF | TGTGCCAGCAGCTTAGAAGGGGGCCAAGAGACCCAGTACTTC
TRBJ1-2 | - | TRBD1 | TRBV5-1 | CASSSGQETVGYTF | TGCGCCAGCAGCTCGGGACAGGAGACTGTGGGGTACACCTTC
TRBJ1-1 | - | - | TRBV1 | CTSSQVNPGVNTEAFF | TGCACCAGCAGCCAAGTAAATCCAGGGGTGAACACTGAAGCTTTCTTT
TRBJ1-2 | few | - | TRBV25-1 | CASSESAGKSRGYTF | TGTGCCAGCAGTGAAAGTGCGGGGAAGTCGCGTGGCTACACCTTC
TRBJ1-1 | - | - | TRBV6-1 | CASSDGWGDTEAFF | TGTGCCAGCAGTGATGGGTGGGGAGACACTGAAGCTTTCTTT
TRBJ2-7 | - | - | TRBV3-1/TRBV3-2 | CASSSRSYEQYF | TGTGCCAGCAGCTCCCGTTCCTACGAGCAGTACTTC